One sample yielded the 5 T cell receptor beta chains listed below, sequenced in a study of T cells after yellow fever vaccination. TCRdb itself ran the 5' RACE reads through MiXCR, one entry per CDR3 protein. This table holds 150,000 to 200,000 distinct CDR3 sequences, about 7% found once. The starting material was CD4+ T cells sorted from PBMCs, obtained around 5 days after the first yellow fever vaccination. The origin of the receptors is a man between 18 and 29 years old who received the YFV17D yellow fever vaccine.

This clonotype was counted many times. The CDR3: CASSLVDRGNTIYF. The CDR3 region has the DNA TGTGCCAGCAGCTTAGTGGACAGGGGAAACACCATATATTTT. This rearrangement joins TRBV7-9 to TRBJ1-3; TRBD1 matches at 7 bases. In germline, CDR1 is SEHNR, CDR2 FQNEAQ (reference sequence). The CDR3 is made up of 14 amino acids. Trimming cost V 1 base and J 4 bases; bases outside gene matches: 1.

The table lists this clonotype with many counts. The chain carries TRBV20-1 and TRBJ1-1; D uncertain. CDR1 is DFQATT, CDR2 SNEGSKA, per germline (reference sequence). V shed 3 bases and J shed 7 bases, with 15 bases lying between them. This CDR3 region has 13 residues. CDR3 amino acids: CSARKQEVGEAFF. The CDR3 DNA follows: TGCAGTGCTAGGAAGCAGGAGGTCGGTGAAGCTTTCTTT.

This clonotype was detected many times. The chain carries TRBV20-1 and TRBJ2-3; no reliable D call. The CDR3 runs 16 residues. Trimming pared 5 bases from V and 2 bases from J, leaving 20 bases between. Germline CDR1 DFQATT, CDR2 SNEGSKA (reference sequence). The CDR3 nucleotides read TGCAGTGCTTCAGCACCCACGGGTAGTCCCACAGATACGCAGTATTTT. It specifies CSASAPTGSPTDTQYF.

In its sample, this clonotype was seen a few times. The rearrangement joins TRBV19 to TRBJ2-7, with TRBD1 matching over 7 bases. The CDR3 has 15 amino acids. Germline assignment: CDR1 LNHDA and CDR2 SQIVND (reference sequence). V was pared by 5 bases and J by 2 bases, with 9 bases of the junction left unmatched. The CDR3 DNA follows: TGTGCCAGTAGTGTGGCGACAGGGTGGCCCTACGAGCAGTACTTC. It yields the protein CASSVATGWPYEQYF.

This clonotype was counted at least ten times. The rearrangement links TRBV4-2 to TRBJ1-1, with a tentative D call TRBD1 (6 bases). Germline CDR1 is LGHNA and CDR2 is YNFKEQ. The germline V and J ends were trimmed by 4 bases and 0 bases, with 15 bases remaining between them. The CDR3 totals 16 residues. Here the CDR3 DNA reads TGTGCCAGCAGCCGGGACACCCTCGTAATGAACACTGAAGCTTTCTTT. Protein: CASSRDTLVMNTEAFF.